One sample yielded the 31 T cell receptor beta chains listed below, sequenced in a study of neoadjuvant anti-PD-1 for oral cavity cancer. Profiling relied on immunoSEQ multiplex PCR, and the TCRdb table lists in-frame clones only, not all of them. The table records around 12,000 clones, around 60% of them present only once. The sample consisted of PBMCs, taken before nivolumab (anti-PD-1) treatment. These receptors all stem from a person aged 40 to 85 with oral cavity squamous cell carcinoma.

This clone occurred a few times. The chain couples TRBV7-9 to TRBJ1-1; 7 bases align to TRBD1. Trimming cost V 6 bases and J 2 bases; bases outside gene matches: 6. This CDR3 is built from 14 residues. Germline CDR1 is SEHNR and CDR2 is FQNEAQ (reference sequence). The CDR3 sequence is CASSRGQSNTEAFF. The CDR3 DNA follows: TGTGCCAGCAGTCGGGGACAGTCCAACACTGAAGCTTTCTTT.

This clone was recorded once. This chain connects TRBV2 to TRBJ1-5, with TRBD1 identical over 7 bases. This CDR3 comprises 15 residues. Germline V lookup: CDR1 SNHLY, CDR2 FYNNEI. The V gene end was trimmed by 9 bases and the J gene end by 0 bases; junction bases not matched to a gene: 8. The CDR3 sequence is CASRGQINSNQPQHF. For the CDR3, the DNA is TGTGCCAGTAGGGGGCAAATTAATAGCAATCAGCCCCAGCATTTT.

This clone has a single count. The CDR3 DNA follows: TGTGCCAGCAGTTCGACAGGGACTAATGAAAAACTGTTTTTT. It yields the protein CASSSTGTNEKLFF. The rearrangement links TRBV28 to TRBJ1-4; 7 positions match TRBD1. Trimming took 4 bases from V and 2 from J; bases not matched to a gene: 1. CDR1 and CDR2 from the germline V gene are MDHEN and SYDVKM. The CDR3 is 14 residues long.

This rearrangement joins TRBV28 to TRBJ2-3; 10 bases agree with TRBD2. Trimming took 6 bases from V and 6 from J; bases not matched to a gene: 12. This CDR3 contains 16 residues. Germline CDR1 reads MDHEN; CDR2 reads SYDVKM. The CDR3: CASSSGRLAGGDTQYF. In DNA, the CDR3 is TGTGCCAGCAGCAGCGGCCGACTAGCGGGCGGGGATACGCAGTATTTT.

In this sample, this clone turned up once. The chain carries TRBV6-5 and TRBJ1-1; D is unresolved. Germline-derived CDR1 and CDR2 are MNHEY and SVGAGI. The V end lost 1 base, the J end lost 3 bases, and 6 bases lay between the germline ends. The CDR3 covers 13 residues. This CDR3 reads CASSYWSDTEAFF. In DNA form, the CDR3 reads TGTGCCAGCAGTTACTGGTCGGACACTGAAGCTTTCTTT.

The V gene is TRBV2, the J gene TRBJ1-1, with 9 bases fitting TRBD1. In germline, CDR1 is SNHLY, CDR2 FYNNEI. V lost 6 bases, J lost 1 base, and 6 bases stayed unmatched. This CDR3 has 15 residues. CDR3 sequence reads: CASRSWDRENTEAFF. The CDR3 nucleotides read TGTGCCAGCAGATCATGGGACAGGGAGAACACTGAAGCTTTCTTT.

The gene calls are TRBV19 and TRBJ1-1; no clear D. The length of the CDR3 is 15 residues. From germline, CDR1 is LNHDA and CDR2 SQIVND (reference sequence). V lost 1 base and J 4 bases, leaving 13 bases between the germline ends. CDR3 in DNA: TGTGCCAGTAGTATAGTAGGAGGGTTCAGCACTGAAGCTTTCTTT. Its translation is CASSIVGGFSTEAFF. Looking up the rest from reference TRBV19 and TRBJ1-1 gives the full variable domain: DGGITQSPKYLFRKEGQNVTLSCEQNLNHDAMYWYRQDPGQGLRLIYYSQIVNDFQKGDIAEGYSVSREKKESFPLTVTSAQKNPTAFYLCASSIVGGFSTEAFFGQGTRLTVV.

The rearrangement joins TRBV5-1 to TRBJ2-7; D unresolved. V lost 4 bases to trimming and J lost 0 bases, with 8 bases between them. CDR3 length: 13 amino acids. CDR1 is SGHRS, CDR2 YFSETQ, per germline. This CDR3 reads CASSLGSSYEQYF. CDR3 bases: TGCGCCAGCAGCCTAGGAAGCTCCTACGAGCAGTACTTC.

This chain links TRBV30 with TRBJ2-3, with 10 bases aligning to TRBD2. Germline CDR1 reads GTSNPN; CDR2 reads SVGIG (reference sequence). Germline trimming cut 1 base from V and 1 base from J; bases unmatched to any gene: 8. The CDR3 has 17 amino acids. CDR3 nucleotides: TGTGCCTGGAGTGGTCTAGCGGGAGTTAGGGGCACAGATACGCAGTATTTT. Translation gives CAWSGLAGVRGTDTQYF.

CDR3 in DNA: TGTGCCAGCAGCTTGGGGGCCCTAGCGGGGGGACTCCAAGAGACCCAGTACTTC. This sequence encodes CASSLGALAGGLQETQYF. V is TRBV5-4 and J is TRBJ2-5; 11 nucleotides match TRBD2. The ends lost 0 bases at V and 1 base at J; junction bases unmatched: 8. This CDR3 is built from 18 residues. Germline V CDR1 and CDR2: SGHNT, YYREEE (reference sequence).

The chain couples TRBV28 to TRBJ2-7; 7 bases are shared with TRBD1. V was clipped by 3 bases and J by 1 base; unmatched bases: 6. The CDR3 covers 15 residues. The V gene's germline CDR1 is MDHEN and CDR2 SYDVKM. CDR3 region: CASSFARTGSYEQYF. CDR3 bases: TGTGCCAGCAGTTTTGCCAGGACAGGATCCTACGAGCAGTACTTC.

The chain employs TRBV7-2 and TRBJ1-2; 8 bases map to TRBD1. Per the germline V gene, CDR1 is SGHTA and CDR2 is FQGNSA. The CDR3 contains 15 residues. The junction had 11 bases not matched to a gene; V was cut back by 5 bases and J by 6 bases. This CDR3 is CASSPKGTGGNGYTF. The CDR3 region has the DNA TGTGCCAGCAGCCCCAAGGGTACAGGGGGGAATGGCTACACCTTC.

This clone has more than one count but fewer than ten. Here the CDR3 DNA reads TGTGCCAGCAGCTTGGTGGGGACCCCCTCCCTAGATATCTATGGCTACACCTTC. This sequence encodes CASSLVGTPSLDIYGYTF. This sequence joins TRBV5-5 and TRBJ1-2, with D possibly TRBD1 on 5 matching bases. The CDR3 contains 18 residues. Germline V CDR1 and CDR2: SGHKS, YYEKEE (reference sequence). V dropped 0 bases and J dropped 4 bases, with 22 bases sitting between them.

This clone was counted only a few times. The chain couples TRBV19 to TRBJ1-3; D remains ambiguous. The germline V gene has CDR1 LNHDA and CDR2 SQIVND (reference sequence). This CDR3 has 15 amino acids. The germline V and J ends were trimmed by 4 bases and 5 bases, with 15 bases remaining between them. The CDR3 region has the DNA TGTGCCAGTAGTAGAACACCTCGGATCCGAAACACCATATATTTT. Translating gives CASSRTPRIRNTIYF.

This chain connects TRBV9 to TRBJ1-4; 9 bases are a match to TRBD1. The length of the CDR3 is 15 residues. CDR1 and CDR2 from the germline V gene are SGDLS and YYNGEE. With V trimmed by 4 bases and J by 4 bases, 5 bases remained unmatched. For the CDR3, the DNA is TGTGCCAGCAGCTCCCGGACAGGGGTTAATGAAAAACTGTTTTTT. Protein sequence: CASSSRTGVNEKLFF. Based on the CDR3 plus reference TRBV9 and TRBJ1-4, the full variable domain is DSGVTQTPKHLITATGQRVTLRCSPRSGDLSVYWYQQSLDQGLQFLIQYYNGEERAKGNILERFSAQQFPDLHSELNLSSLELGDSALYFCASSSRTGVNEKLFFGSGTQLSVL.

The V and J genes are TRBV6-4 and TRBJ1-5; D is ambiguous. Trimming left V 4 bases short and J 0 bases short, with 7 bases between. This CDR3 spans 14 amino acids. Germline CDR1 and CDR2: MRHNA and SNTAGT. CDR3 protein: CASSVKHSNQPQHF. DNA for the CDR3: TGTGCCAGCAGTGTTAAACATAGCAATCAGCCCCAGCATTTT.

This clone was found a few times. This sequence joins TRBV9 and TRBJ1-1; D call uncertain. Trimming shortened V by 1 base and J by 6 bases, and 13 bases separated the two germline ends. CDR1 SGDLS and CDR2 YYNGEE come from the germline V gene. CDR3 length: 14 residues. The CDR3 region is CASSVSPHGAEAFF. The CDR3, as DNA: TGTGCCAGCAGCGTATCTCCCCACGGGGCTGAAGCTTTCTTT.

The chain carries TRBV7-5 and TRBJ2-1; the table's D call, TRBD2, was not checked against the DNA. TRBV7-5 is an annotated pseudogene. The CDR3 is 15 residues long. The CDR3 loop is CVRSLKAGGLNEQFF. In DNA form, the CDR3 reads TGTGTCAGAAGCTTGAAAGCGGGGGGTTTGAATGAGCAGTTCTTC.

The chain employs TRBV7-3 and TRBJ2-1; 7 nucleotides agree with TRBD2. V lost 0 bases, J lost 6 bases, and 11 bases stayed unmatched. This CDR3 has 17 residues. Germline lookup yields CDR1 SGHTA and CDR2 FQGTGA. CDR3 loop: CASSLTRGASGANEQFF. The CDR3 DNA reads as TGTGCCAGCAGCTTAACGAGAGGGGCTAGCGGAGCCAATGAGCAGTTCTTC.

The chain combines TRBV29-1 with TRBJ2-7; a possible D gene is TRBD1 (6 bases). The CDR3 consists of 14 residues. Deletions cut 2 bases from V and 0 bases from J, with 11 bases between. Per the germline V gene, CDR1 is SQVTM and CDR2 is ANQGSEA. DNA for the CDR3: TGCAGCGTTGAAACAGGGTTGACCTCCTACGAGCAGTACTTC. Translating gives CSVETGLTSYEQYF.

The chain employs TRBV11-2 and TRBJ1-6; D unresolved. Trimming removed 5 bases from V and 0 bases from J, with 11 bases in between. From germline, CDR1 is SGHAT and CDR2 FQNNGV. The CDR3 runs to 16 residues. CDR3 residues: CASSALRRSYNSPLHF. CDR3 coding DNA: TGTGCCAGCAGCGCCCTCAGACGCTCCTATAATTCACCCCTCCACTTT.

V gene TRBV5-6 combines with J gene TRBJ1-2; D is ambiguous. In germline, CDR1 is SGHDT, CDR2 YYEEEE. This CDR3 has 14 amino acids. V lost 0 bases and J 1 base, leaving 7 bases between the germline ends. The CDR3 sequence: CASSLGEINYGYTF. The DNA for the CDR3 is TGTGCCAGCAGCTTGGGTGAGATTAACTATGGCTACACCTTC.

J is TRBJ1-2 and V is TRBV27; TRBD1 is a possible D gene (6 bases). Germline lookup yields CDR1 MNHEY and CDR2 SMNVEV (reference sequence). The CDR3 is 16 amino acids. Trimming cost V 4 bases and J 8 bases, with 23 bases left between them. CDR3 protein: CASSSLTGYPIEGYTF. In DNA form, the CDR3 reads TGTGCCAGCAGTTCCTTGACAGGCTATCCTATAGAAGGCTACACCTTC.

The chain has TRBV6-4 and TRBJ1-4; a possible D gene is TRBD1 (5 bases). The germline V gene encodes CDR1 MRHNA and CDR2 SNTAGT. Trimming shortened V by 6 bases and J by 6 bases, and 26 bases separated the two germline ends. CDR3 length: 18 residues. CDR3 nucleotides: TGTGCCAGCAGCCCCCCGGGGCAGGAGGGGACGGTGGATGAAAAACTGTTTTTT. Translating gives CASSPPGQEGTVDEKLFF.

CDR3 amino acids: CASSYTGQNYGYTF. DNA of the CDR3: TGTGCCAGCAGTTACACAGGACAGAACTATGGCTACACCTTC. The J gene is TRBJ1-2, the V gene TRBV6-5; D may be TRBD1 (6 bases). Between the trimmed V and J ends, which lost 2 bases and 2 bases, there was a span of 9 bases. The CDR3 consists of 14 residues. Germline V gene data show CDR1 as MNHEY and CDR2 as SVGAGI.

Only a few counts were recorded for this clone. This chain joins TRBV7-2 and TRBJ1-2, with TRBD1 matching 8 bases. The CDR3 extends over 15 amino acids. Looked up from germline, CDR1 is SGHTA and CDR2 is FQGNSA. V was pared by 5 bases and J by 4 bases, with 9 bases of the junction left unmatched. CDR3 amino acids: CASSPNQGAGYGYTF. The DNA of the CDR3 is TGTGCCAGCAGCCCCAACCAGGGGGCTGGCTATGGCTACACCTTC.

This clone was picked up a small number of times. This chain connects TRBV19 to TRBJ2-7; TRBD1 is a possible D gene (6 bases). The CDR3 is 14 residues long. V was trimmed by 6 bases and J by 1 base, leaving 13 bases between them. Germline assignment: CDR1 LNHDA and CDR2 SQIVND (reference sequence). The chain's CDR3 is CASRINRASYEQYF. The CDR3 DNA reads TGTGCCAGTAGGATTAACAGGGCGTCCTACGAGCAGTACTTC.

The chain uses TRBV4-1 and TRBJ1-4; D is unresolved. This CDR3 contains 18 residues. The V and J ends lost 3 bases and 0 bases respectively, with 17 bases between them. CDR1 is MGHRA and CDR2 is YSYEKL in the germline V gene. The CDR3 DNA follows: TGCGCCAGCAGCCAGGCGAATCTCGGACTTGCAACTAATGAAAAACTGTTTTTT. Its translation is CASSQANLGLATNEKLFF.

V usage is TRBV9 and J usage is TRBJ1-5, with 9 bases that match TRBD1. Trimming removed 5 bases from V and 4 bases from J; junction bases left unmatched: 7. The germline V gene has CDR1 SGDLS and CDR2 YYNGEE. This CDR3 comprises 15 residues. The CDR3 spells CASSEDRGTNQPQHF. The CDR3 DNA follows: TGTGCCAGCAGTGAGGACAGGGGTACGAATCAGCCCCAGCATTTT.

V is TRBV15 and J is TRBJ1-2, with no clear D. The CDR3 loop spans 15 amino acids. Germline V gene sequence: CDR1 LNHNV, CDR2 YYDKDF (reference sequence). Trimming took off 0 bases at V and 8 bases at J, with 16 bases between the two ends. CDR3 amino acids: CATSRDPGGVAGYTF. CDR3 nucleotides: TGTGCCACCAGCAGAGACCCGGGCGGGGTGGCCGGCTACACCTTC.

The V and J genes are TRBV5-1 and TRBJ2-7, with a possible D match to TRBD1 (6 bases). Trimming took 1 base from V and 0 from J, leaving 11 bases between them. The germline V gene encodes CDR1 SGHRS and CDR2 YFSETQ. The CDR3 runs 15 residues. CDR3 nucleotides: TGCGCCAGCAGCTTGTTGAGGGGGAGCTCCTACGAGCAGTACTTC. This codes for CASSLLRGSSYEQYF.